This TCR beta chain was captured in a study of beta chain features in type 1 diabetes. Turning to the study itself: Cell yields, age and gender were similar between patients and healthy donors.

CDR1 SGDLS and CDR2 YYNGEE come from the germline V gene. Trimming took 0 bases from V and 6 from J; bases not matched to a gene: 7. There are 15 residues in the CDR3. TCRB transcripts that were expressed got sequenced, as all of the isolated RNA had been reverse transcribed. Clones were read by immunoSEQ multiplex PCR, and TCRdb kept only the in-frame ones, dropping some. The sample consists of around 450,000 clones, roughly 10% of them appearing once. The receptor's source is a young woman in good health. This rearrangement joins TRBV9 to TRBJ1-2, with 8 bases matching TRBD1. Sequences were obtained from naive CD4+ T cells from blood. CDR3 amino acids: CASSVARDRNHGYTF. The CDR3 DNA is TGTGCCAGCAGCGTAGCCCGGGACAGGAATCATGGCTACACCTTC. Full variable domain (rest looked up from reference TRBV9 and TRBJ1-2): DSGVTQTPKHLITATGQRVTLRCSPRSGDLSVYWYQQSLDQGLQFLIQYYNGEERAKGNILERFSAQQFPDLHSELNLSSLELGDSALYFCASSVARDRNHGYTFGSGTRLTVV.